The 32 T cell receptor beta chains below were found in one sample sequenced in a study of shared T cell receptors in the human thymus. Data came from immunoSEQ multiplex PCR; TCRdb stores just in-frame clones and leaves some out. The sample yields some 700,000 clones, roughly 90% seen once. In addition, the sample was reused for a study of human thymus T cells.

The sample consisted of thymocytes. The receptor set was obtained from a boy under two years old with a congenital heart defect.

The table lists this clone with a few counts. This chain's CDR3 is CASSQSGDWESSYEQYF. The CDR3 nucleotides read TGCGCCAGCAGCCAAAGCGGGGATTGGGAGAGCTCCTACGAGCAGTACTTC. The V gene is TRBV4-3, the J gene TRBJ2-7, with TRBD2 matching over 7 bases. V lost 2 bases to trimming and J lost 0 bases; unmatched junction nucleotides: 10. This CDR3 comprises 17 residues. Germline V gene data show CDR1 as LGHNA and CDR2 as YSLEER.

This chain connects TRBV10-1 to TRBJ2-3, with TRBD2 identical over 11 bases. V gave up 6 bases and J gave up 6 bases; unmatched junction bases: 20. CDR1 is WNHNN, CDR2 SYGVQD, per germline (reference sequence). The CDR3 is made up of 19 amino acids. Here the CDR3 reads CASRRPPPASGGPGDTQYF. The CDR3 DNA sequence: TGCGCCAGCAGGAGGCCCCCCCCGGCTAGCGGGGGGCCCGGGGATACGCAGTATTTT.

The rearrangement joins TRBV19 to TRBJ1-2, with 7 bases matching TRBD1. CDR1 and CDR2 (germline): LNHDA, SQIVND (reference sequence). The CDR3 has 16 amino acids. With V trimmed by 5 bases and J by 2 bases, 11 bases remained unmatched. The CDR3 is CASSVGTARMNYGYTF. The CDR3 DNA reads as TGTGCCAGTAGTGTCGGGACAGCGAGAATGAACTATGGCTACACCTTC.

The J gene is TRBJ2-1, the V gene TRBV19, with TRBD1 identical over 9 bases. There are 15 residues in the CDR3. Trimming at V came to 7 bases and at J to 5 bases, leaving 9 bases not matched to a gene. Looked up from germline, CDR1 is LNHDA and CDR2 is SQIVND (reference sequence). CDR3 sequence: CASKSGTGNNNEQFF. DNA of the CDR3: TGTGCCAGTAAAAGTGGGACAGGGAACAACAATGAGCAGTTCTTC.

This clone was recorded only once. V usage is TRBV9 and J usage is TRBJ2-1; a possible D gene is TRBD1 (6 bases). V was cut by 4 bases and J by 6 bases, with 26 bases left in between. CDR1 and CDR2 from the germline V gene are SGDLS and YYNGEE. The CDR3 totals 18 residues. CDR3 region: CASSPRGLTGPSRNEQFF. Written as DNA, the CDR3 is TGTGCCAGCAGCCCGCGAGGATTGACAGGTCCTAGCCGCAATGAGCAGTTCTTC.

This clone appeared a single time. The chain's CDR3 is CASSTHGTPSSYEQYF. CDR3 nucleotide sequence: TGTGCCAGCAGCACCCACGGGACTCCGAGCTCCTACGAGCAGTACTTC. The chain uses TRBV7-6 and TRBJ2-7; TRBD2 might be the D (6 bases). The CDR3 length is 16 residues. Per the germline V gene, CDR1 is SGHVS and CDR2 is FNYEAQ. Trimming stripped 5 bases from V and 0 bases from J, with 17 bases between.

The chain uses TRBV7-9 and TRBJ2-7; TRBD2 aligns across 10 bases. The CDR3 has 15 residues. V shed 7 bases and J 2 bases; nucleotides not matched to a gene: 8. Per the germline V gene, CDR1 is SEHNR and CDR2 is FQNEAQ (reference sequence). In DNA, the CDR3 is TGTGCCAGCATCGAGGGGCTAGCGGGGGCCTACGAGCAGTACTTC. This sequence encodes CASIEGLAGAYEQYF.

This clone was found once. The rearrangement uses TRBV5-4 and TRBJ2-1; 8 bases align to TRBD2. The CDR3 consists of 16 residues. V trimming: 4 bases; J trimming: 10 bases; junction bases outside the gene matches: 16. CDR1 is SGHNT and CDR2 is YYREEE in the germline V gene (reference sequence). CDR3 bases: TGTGCCAGCAGCGCCCCCGGGGGGGGTGGATTTGGGGAGCAGTTCTTC. Translating gives CASSAPGGGGFGEQFF.

The chain links TRBV15 to TRBJ2-5, with D perhaps matching TRBD2 (6 bases). Germline values: CDR1 LNHNV, CDR2 YYDKDF (reference sequence). With 5 bases removed from V and 2 bases from J, the gap between germline ends came to 15 bases. The CDR3 extends over 15 amino acids. DNA of the CDR3: TGTGCCACCAGCCAGAGGCGGGACCCACAAGAGACCCAGTACTTC. It translates to CATSQRRDPQETQYF.

The V call is TRBV19, the J call TRBJ2-5; D not resolved. In germline, CDR1 is LNHDA, CDR2 SQIVND (reference sequence). Trimming took 10 bases from V and 3 from J, leaving 15 bases between them. The CDR3 loop spans 13 amino acids. Here the CDR3 DNA reads TGTGCCACCAATCGGTCTGGAGAAGAGACCCAGTACTTC. As protein: CATNRSGEETQYF. The whole variable domain, filled in from reference TRBV19 and TRBJ2-5, reads DGGITQSPKYLFRKEGQNVTLSCEQNLNHDAMYWYRQDPGQGLRLIYYSQIVNDFQKGDIAEGYSVSREKKESFPLTVTSAQKNPTAFYLCATNRSGEETQYFGPGTRLLVL.

To note about this clone: Other DNA sequences within the sample encode an identical CDR3. J is TRBJ1-1 and V is TRBV5-1; TRBD1 might be the D (5 bases). Germline V gene data show CDR1 as SGHRS and CDR2 as YFSETQ. This CDR3 contains 13 residues. Trimming stripped 1 base from V and 5 bases from J, with 9 bases between. The CDR3 DNA reads TGCGCCAGCAGCTTGCAGGGTGGTACTGAAGCTTTCTTT. It codes for CASSLQGGTEAFF. Variable domain in full (rest from reference TRBV5-1 and TRBJ1-1): KAGVTQTPRYLIKTRGQQVTLSCSPISGHRSVSWYQQTPGQGLQFLFEYFSETQRNKGNFPGRFSGRQFSNSRSEMNVSTLELGDSALYLCASSLQGGTEAFFGQGTRLTVV.

The chain recombines TRBV10-3 with TRBJ1-2; D uncertain. Germline V CDR1 and CDR2: ENHRY, SYGVKD. CDR3 size: 15 residues. Trimming took 2 bases from V and 8 from J, leaving 18 bases between them. The DNA of the CDR3 is TGTGCCATCAGTGAGGCGGGCAGTGCAAACTCCGGCTACACCTTC. Translation: CAISEAGSANSGYTF.

This chain links TRBV4-1 with TRBJ2-3, with 10 bases identical to TRBD1. CDR1 MGHRA and CDR2 YSYEKL come from the germline V gene. The CDR3 totals 16 residues. V trimming: 2 bases; J trimming: 4 bases; junction bases outside the gene matches: 6. The CDR3 DNA is TGCGCCAGCAGCCAAATCGGGACAGGGGAGGCAGATACGCAGTATTTT. Translated: CASSQIGTGEADTQYF.

This chain joins TRBV18 and TRBJ2-1; 8 bases align to TRBD2. The CDR3 covers 19 residues. J gave up 7 bases and V 3 bases, and 20 bases lay outside the gene matches. Germline-derived CDR1 and CDR2 are KGHSH and LQKENI. The CDR3 nucleotides read TGTGCCAGCTCACCCCCCTATAGACAGCGGGAGCAGCAGCCTAATGAGCAGTTCTTC. Amino acid sequence: CASSPPYRQREQQPNEQFF.

This clone has only a few counts. In the same sample, other DNA sequences code for this CDR3. The rearrangement links TRBV28 to TRBJ1-1; D is undetermined. Germline V CDR1 and CDR2: MDHEN, SYDVKM. This CDR3 is 14 amino acids long. Trimming stripped 4 bases from V and 1 base from J, with 10 bases between. This CDR3 is CASSSPSRNTEAFF. The CDR3 nucleotides are TGTGCCAGCAGTTCTCCGAGCCGGAACACTGAAGCTTTCTTT.

The rearrangement joins TRBV9 to TRBJ2-3; D perhaps matches TRBD1 (5 bases). This CDR3 spans 14 amino acids. Per the germline V gene, CDR1 is SGDLS and CDR2 is YYNGEE. V dropped 0 bases and J dropped 2 bases, with 7 bases sitting between them. Here the CDR3 reads CASSVDRYTDTQYF. CDR3 nucleotide sequence: TGTGCCAGCAGCGTAGACAGGTACACAGATACGCAGTATTTT.

The V and J genes are TRBV7-8 and TRBJ2-7; 8 nucleotides agree with TRBD2. This CDR3 is 14 amino acids long. The ends lost 5 bases at V and 2 bases at J; junction bases unmatched: 5. Germline CDR1 reads SGHVS; CDR2 reads FQNEAQ. The CDR3 loop reads CASSPPGLAYEQYF. The DNA of the CDR3 is TGTGCCAGCAGCCCCCCGGGACTAGCCTACGAGCAGTACTTC.

This chain uses TRBV4-2 with TRBJ1-1; D possibly corresponds to TRBD1 (5 bases). The CDR3 runs to 15 residues. Germline-derived CDR1 and CDR2 are LGHNA and YNFKEQ. V shed 3 bases and J shed 7 bases, with 18 bases lying between them. This CDR3 reads CASSHPDSGANEAFF. The CDR3 coding sequence is TGTGCCAGCAGCCATCCTGACAGTGGGGCCAATGAAGCTTTCTTT.

This chain links TRBV4-2 with TRBJ1-4, with 7 bases fitting TRBD1. Germline V gene lookup returns CDR1 LGHNA and CDR2 YNFKEQ. This CDR3 comprises 17 residues. Unmatched junction bases numbered 5, after V lost 1 base and J lost 0 bases. As DNA, the CDR3 is TGTGCCAGCAGCCAAGGGACAGGAACCCCAACTAATGAAAAACTGTTTTTT. This gives the protein CASSQGTGTPTNEKLFF.

This clone was seen only once. The V gene is TRBV6-1, the J gene TRBJ1-1; possibly TRBD1 for D (5 bases). V was clipped by 1 base and J by 0 bases, with 12 bases between them. The CDR3 is 16 residues long. Germline loops: CDR1 MNHNS, CDR2 SASEGT. The CDR3 bases are TGTGCCAGCAGTGAAGGTGGCAGGGATATGAACACTGAAGCTTTCTTT. Its translation: CASSEGGRDMNTEAFF.

The chain recombines TRBV28 with TRBJ2-2; D may be TRBD2 (6 bases). Germline loops: CDR1 MDHEN, CDR2 SYDVKM. Trimming left V 3 bases short and J 2 bases short, with 13 bases between. CDR3 length equals 16 residues. The CDR3 region is CASSFGAGSNTGELFF. The CDR3 DNA sequence: TGTGCCAGCAGTTTCGGGGCGGGAAGCAACACCGGGGAGCTGTTTTTT. Supplemented by reference TRBV28 and TRBJ2-2, the full variable domain reads DVKVTQSSRYLVKRTGEKVFLECVQDMDHENMFWYRQDPGLGLRLIYFSYDVKMKEKGDIPEGYSVSREKKERFSLILESASTNQTSMYLCASSFGAGSNTGELFFGEGSRLTVL.

The gene calls are TRBV6-1 and TRBJ1-5; weak D call: TRBD1 (5 bases). Trimming shortened V by 2 bases and J by 0 bases, and 17 bases separated the two germline ends. Germline values: CDR1 MNHNS, CDR2 SASEGT. The CDR3 is 18 amino acids. The CDR3 loop is CASSETWGGVYSNQPQHF. The CDR3 DNA reads as TGTGCCAGCAGTGAAACCTGGGGAGGGGTCTATAGCAATCAGCCCCAGCATTTT.

This chain links TRBV5-6 with TRBJ2-4; 12 nucleotides match TRBD2. J lost 0 bases, V lost 3 bases, and 7 bases had no gene match. Germline values: CDR1 SGHDT, CDR2 YYEEEE. The CDR3 consists of 18 residues. CDR3 in amino acids: CASSSRTSGALAKNIQYF. The DNA of the CDR3 is TGTGCCAGCAGCTCCCGGACTAGCGGGGCACTAGCCAAAAACATTCAGTACTTC. Complete variable domain (other parts from reference TRBV5-6 and TRBJ2-4): DAGVTQSPTHLIKTRGQQVTLRCSPKSGHDTVSWYQQALGQGPQFIFQYYEEEERQRGNFPDRFSGHQFPNYSSELNVNALLLGDSALYLCASSSRTSGALAKNIQYFGAGTRLSVL.

The genes are TRBV4-1 and TRBJ2-1; D possibly corresponds to TRBD1 (6 bases). The CDR3 spans 14 residues. The ends were cut back, 4 bases at V and 5 bases at J, with 12 bases in the middle. Germline V lookup: CDR1 MGHRA, CDR2 YSYEKL. The chain's CDR3 is CASSPRDTHNEQFF. As DNA, the CDR3 is TGCGCCAGCAGCCCCCGGGACACCCACAATGAGCAGTTCTTC.

The genes are TRBV4-3 and TRBJ2-7, with D maybe TRBD2 (5 bases). The V and J ends lost 1 base and 6 bases respectively, with 19 bases between them. Germline CDR1 is LGHNA and CDR2 is YSLEER. CDR3 length: 16 residues. The chain's CDR3 is CASSQGGPAPLAEQYF. CDR3 sequence (DNA): TGCGCCAGCAGCCAAGGAGGGCCGGCCCCCCTTGCCGAGCAGTACTTC.

The sample holds one count of this clone. CDR3 residues: CASSFKHPNTEAFF. CDR3 nucleotides: TGTGCCAGCAGTTTCAAACACCCGAACACTGAAGCTTTCTTT. J is TRBJ1-1 and V is TRBV5-5; D uncertain. Germline assignment: CDR1 SGHKS and CDR2 YYEKEE (reference sequence). The CDR3 is 14 amino acids. V was shortened by 5 bases and J by 1 base, with 12 bases between the two germline ends.

This clone is a singleton in its sample. The chain links TRBV4-3 to TRBJ2-3, with a tentative D call TRBD1 (6 bases). This CDR3 comprises 17 residues. Germline V CDR1 and CDR2: LGHNA, YSLEER. The ends were cut back, 0 bases at V and 0 bases at J, with 13 bases in the middle. CDR3 sequence (DNA): TGCGCCAGCAGCCAAGATCGGCAGGGGCAGAGCACAGATACGCAGTATTTT. It specifies CASSQDRQGQSTDTQYF.

The chain is built from TRBV9 and TRBJ2-5; the D gene is possibly TRBD1 (5 bases). The CDR3 is made up of 15 amino acids. Germline CDR1 is SGDLS and CDR2 is YYNGEE. Trimming pared 0 bases from V and 1 base from J, leaving 10 bases between. CDR3 residues: CASSVGYGAQETQYF. In nucleotides, the CDR3 is TGTGCCAGCAGCGTAGGGTATGGGGCCCAAGAGACCCAGTACTTC.

The chain recombines TRBV5-5 with TRBJ2-2; 10 bases map to TRBD1. The CDR3 contains 17 residues. Germline trimming cut 2 bases from V and 5 bases from J; bases unmatched to any gene: 9. Germline V gene data show CDR1 as SGHKS and CDR2 as YYEKEE (reference sequence). For the CDR3, the DNA is TGTGCCAGCAGCTTCTACCCTCGGGACAGGGGAACCGGGGAGCTGTTTTTT. This gives the protein CASSFYPRDRGTGELFF.

With regard to this clone: Different DNA sequences within this sample yield the same CDR3. The chain carries TRBV27 and TRBJ2-7, with D possibly TRBD2 on 5 matching bases. The CDR3 loop spans 14 amino acids. CDR1 and CDR2 from the germline V gene are MNHEY and SMNVEV (reference sequence). Trimming left V 3 bases short and J 1 base short, with 10 bases between. This CDR3 is CASSLRGLSYEQYF. CDR3 bases: TGTGCCAGCAGTTTGAGAGGGCTTTCCTACGAGCAGTACTTC.

V is TRBV6-8 and J is TRBJ1-5; perhaps TRBD1 as D (5 bases). From germline, CDR1 is MNHGY and CDR2 SAAAGT. V lost 6 bases and J 2 bases, leaving 17 bases between the germline ends. The CDR3 extends over 16 amino acids. The CDR3 nucleotides are TGTGCCAGCAGATTACAGGCGACAGTCGGCAATCAGCCCCAGCATTTT. This codes for CASRLQATVGNQPQHF.

V is TRBV13 and J is TRBJ2-7, with D possibly TRBD1 on 6 matching bases. Germline assignment: CDR1 PRHDT and CDR2 FYEKMQ (reference sequence). V lost 2 bases and J 2 bases, leaving 16 bases between the germline ends. The CDR3 sequence is 16 residues long. DNA of the CDR3: TGTGCCAGCAGCTTAACCAGGAGGACAGTGACCTACGAGCAGTACTTC. Encoded protein: CASSLTRRTVTYEQYF.